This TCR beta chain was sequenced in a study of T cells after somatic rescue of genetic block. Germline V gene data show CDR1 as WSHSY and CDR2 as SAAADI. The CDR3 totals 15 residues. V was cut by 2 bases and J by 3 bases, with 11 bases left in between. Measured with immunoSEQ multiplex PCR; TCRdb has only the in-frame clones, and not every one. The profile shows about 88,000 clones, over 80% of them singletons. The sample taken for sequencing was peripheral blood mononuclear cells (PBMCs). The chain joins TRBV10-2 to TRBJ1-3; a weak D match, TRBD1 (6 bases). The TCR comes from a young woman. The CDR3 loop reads CASSEAGTRGNTIYF. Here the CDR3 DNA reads TGCGCCAGCAGTGAGGCCGGGACACGTGGAAACACCATATATTTT.